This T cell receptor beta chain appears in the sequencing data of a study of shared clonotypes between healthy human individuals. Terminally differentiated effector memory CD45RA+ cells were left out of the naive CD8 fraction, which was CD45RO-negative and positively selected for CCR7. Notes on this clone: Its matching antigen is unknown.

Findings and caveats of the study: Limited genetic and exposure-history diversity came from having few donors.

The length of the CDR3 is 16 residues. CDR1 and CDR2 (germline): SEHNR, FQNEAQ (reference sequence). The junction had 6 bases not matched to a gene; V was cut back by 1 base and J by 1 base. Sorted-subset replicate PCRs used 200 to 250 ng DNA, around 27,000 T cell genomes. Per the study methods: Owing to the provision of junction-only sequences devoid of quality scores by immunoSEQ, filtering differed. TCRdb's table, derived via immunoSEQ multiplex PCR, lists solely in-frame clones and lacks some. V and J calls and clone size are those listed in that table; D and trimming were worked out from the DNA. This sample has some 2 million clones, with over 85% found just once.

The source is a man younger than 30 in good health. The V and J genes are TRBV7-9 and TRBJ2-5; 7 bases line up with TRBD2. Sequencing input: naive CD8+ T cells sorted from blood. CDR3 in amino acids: CASSLGLADGQETQYF. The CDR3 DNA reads TGTGCCAGCAGCTTAGGTCTAGCGGATGGCCAAGAGACCCAGTACTTC.